A selection of T cell receptor beta chains follows, all from one sample in a study of shared clonotypes between healthy human individuals. Clones were read by immunoSEQ multiplex PCR, and TCRdb kept only the in-frame ones, dropping some. Here the sample spans approximately 720,000 clones, 92% being singletons. The sequencing input was naive CD8+ T cells sorted from blood. The receptor source for this set is a young man in good health. Each CDR3 is given with its conserved first and last residue. Each record gives: J gene, D gene, CDR3 length, V gene, clone size, CDR3 DNA, CDR3 protein. D genes are given only for firm matches. Not every row has a clone size; where given, it reads once, few, many or a size class.

TRBJ2-1 | - | 13 | TRBV6-9 | - | TGTGCCAGCAGCCACGGACCGTACAATGAGCAGTTCTTC | CASSHGPYNEQFF
TRBJ2-2 | - | 11 | TRBV27 | - | TGTGCCAGCGCGAACACCGGGGAGCTGTTTTTT | CASANTGELFF
TRBJ2-3 | - | 16 | TRBV7-6 | - | TGTGCCAGCAGCTCGCCGGGCGTCATTCGCACAGATACGCAGTATTTT | CASSSPGVIRTDTQYF
TRBJ1-5 | - | 15 | TRBV27 | - | TGTGCCAGCAGCACCGGAACCGGGTCCAATCAGCCCCAGCATTTT | CASSTGTGSNQPQHF
TRBJ2-1 | - | 11 | TRBV9 | - | TGTGCCAGCAGCGCCAGGACAGAGCAGTTCTTC | CASSARTEQFF
TRBJ2-7 | - | 11 | TRBV11-2 | - | TGTGCCAGCAGCCCCAACTACGAGCAGTACTTC | CASSPNYEQYF
TRBJ1-1 | - | 14 | TRBV11-3 | once | TGTGCCAGCAGCTTAGGACAGGAAAACACTGAAGCTTTCTTT | CASSLGQENTEAFF
TRBJ2-7 | TRBD2 | 14 | TRBV9 | - | TGTGCCAGCAGCCCGAGCGGGAGCGCCTACGAGCAGTACTTC | CASSPSGSAYEQYF
TRBJ2-1 | TRBD2 | 16 | TRBV9 | once | TGTGCCAGCAGCGTAGGTGCTAGCGGGACCGACAATGAGCAGTTCTTC | CASSVGASGTDNEQFF
TRBJ2-3 | TRBD2 | 16 | TRBV4-1 | - | TGCGCCAGCAGTCTAAAACCGGGACTAGCGGGAGATACGCAGTATTTT | CASSLKPGLAGDTQYF
TRBJ1-1 | - | 13 | TRBV2 | - | TGTGCCACCCCTCAACGCGTGAACACTGAAGCTTTCTTT | CATPQRVNTEAFF
TRBJ2-7 | - | 15 | TRBV2 | - | TGTGCCAGCAGGGTCACACCGGGGGATTCCTACGAGCAGTACTTC | CASRVTPGDSYEQYF
TRBJ2-2 | - | 15 | TRBV4-3 | - | TGCGCCAGCAGCCAAGATCTTAGCAACACCGGGGAGCTGTTTTTT | CASSQDLSNTGELFF
TRBJ1-2 | - | 13 | TRBV27 | few | TGTGCCAGCGGAGGGGACTTAAACTATGGCTACACCTTC | CASGGDLNYGYTF
TRBJ2-2 | TRBD2 | 15 | TRBV7-9 | - | TGTGCCAGCAGGTCAGCGGGAGAGGTAACCGGGGAGCTGTTTTTT | CASRSAGEVTGELFF
TRBJ2-7 | - | 17 | TRBV14 | - | TGTGCCAGCAGCCAAGGGCGACCCCTTGGGGGATCCTACGAGCAGTACTTC | CASSQGRPLGGSYEQYF
TRBJ2-1 | - | 18 | TRBV4-3 | - | TGCGCCAGCAGCCAAGTGTGGGCGGCCGGGAGTAGCTACAATGAGCAGTTCTTC | CASSQVWAAGSSYNEQFF
TRBJ2-3 | TRBD2 | 14 | TRBV7-2 | - | TGTGCCAGCAGCTTAGGCCTAGCGGAAGATACGCAGTATTTT | CASSLGLAEDTQYF
TRBJ1-5 | - | 14 | TRBV7-9 | - | TGTGCCAGCAGCTTAGAAAATTGGGACCAGCCCCAGCATTTT | CASSLENWDQPQHF
TRBJ1-5 | - | 15 | TRBV19 | - | TGTGCCAGTTCCCCGGGGGGGTTTGGGAATCAGCCCCAGCATTTT | CASSPGGFGNQPQHF
TRBJ1-5 | - | 15 | TRBV6-6 | once | TGTGCCAGCAGCCAGCAGGTCGAAGGCAATCAGCCCCAGCATTTT | CASSQQVEGNQPQHF
TRBJ1-1 | - | 15 | TRBV2 | - | TGTGCCAGCAGTGAAGGAAAGGGGCTTAACACTGAAGCTTTCTTT | CASSEGKGLNTEAFF
TRBJ2-1 | TRBD2 | 16 | TRBV5-4 | once | TGTGCCAGCAGCTCGGTTGGACTAGCGGGACTCGATGAGCAGTTCTTC | CASSSVGLAGLDEQFF
TRBJ2-7 | TRBD1 | 15 | TRBV5-6 | - | TGTGCCAGCAGCAAGGACAGGGGGTTCTCCTACGAGCAGTACTTC | CASSKDRGFSYEQYF
TRBJ2-7 | - | 14 | TRBV19 | once | TGTGCCAGTCACATGAGGGGTGGGTCCTACGAGCAGTACTTC | CASHMRGGSYEQYF
TRBJ2-1 | TRBD1 | 15 | TRBV2 | - | TGTGCCAGCAGTGAAGCGCTGACAGGGTTAAATGAGCAGTTCTTC | CASSEALTGLNEQFF
TRBJ2-1 | TRBD2 | 15 | TRBV2 | - | TGTGCCAGCCGATACACTAGCGAATACTACAATGAGCAGTTCTTC | CASRYTSEYYNEQFF
TRBJ1-2 | - | 15 | TRBV27 | - | TGTGCCAGCAGTTTTCTGTCTCACCTTAACTATGGCTACACCTTC | CASSFLSHLNYGYTF
TRBJ2-1 | - | 12 | TRBV27 | once | TGTGCCAGCAGCGCCTCGGGTGCTGAGCAGTTCTTC | CASSASGAEQFF